The 22 T cell receptor beta chains reported below all come from one sample, sequenced in a study of shared clonotypes between healthy human individuals. The data were produced by immunoSEQ multiplex PCR, yet TCRdb's version contains in-frame clones alone and is incomplete. The sample includes under 1,100,000 clones, about 80% of them seen just once. Sequencing was carried out using memory CD4+ T cells sorted from blood. Subset specified: CD45RA-negative fraction. Receptors originate from a man between 18 and 29 years old in good health.

In regard to this clone: The junction departs from the called germline gene at one end, perhaps through a read error. The chain combines TRBV7-7 with TRBJ1-2; D is perhaps TRBD1 (5 bases). Germline V CDR1 and CDR2: SSHAT, FNYEAQ (reference sequence). The CDR3 loop spans 17 amino acids. The chain's CDR3 is CASSFSPRGITNYGYTF. The CDR3, as DNA: TGTGCTAGCAGCTTTTCCCCTCGGGGGATCACTAACTATGGCTACACCTTC.

The J gene is TRBJ2-1, the V gene TRBV19; D might be TRBD1 (7 bases). The CDR3 loop spans 14 amino acids. Trimming left V 6 bases short and J 5 bases short, with 14 bases between. Germline V gene lookup returns CDR1 LNHDA and CDR2 SQIVND (reference sequence). The chain's CDR3 is CASRTGEVNNEQFF. CDR3 nucleotides: TGTGCCAGTAGAACAGGGGAGGTAAACAATGAGCAGTTCTTC.

The rearrangement uses TRBV19 and TRBJ2-5; D ambiguous. The V end lost 2 bases, the J end lost 3 bases, and 13 bases lay between the germline ends. This CDR3 contains 15 residues. The germline gives CDR1 LNHDA, CDR2 SQIVND (reference sequence). CDR3 amino acids: CASSIWGRTEETQYF. The CDR3, as DNA: TGTGCCAGTAGTATATGGGGAAGGACCGAAGAGACCCAGTACTTC.

This clone was counted only a few times. The chain couples TRBV25-1 to TRBJ1-4, with D perhaps TRBD1 (5 bases). Germline CDR1 MGHDK, CDR2 SYGVNS. Between the trimmed V and J ends, which lost 4 bases and 3 bases, there was a span of 12 bases. The CDR3 runs to 15 residues. The DNA for the CDR3 is TGTGCCAGCAGTGCGCCGGGACGGTCTAATGAAAAACTGTTTTTT. Encoded protein: CASSAPGRSNEKLFF.

The V gene is TRBV9, the J gene TRBJ2-2; D is uncertain. CDR1 SGDLS and CDR2 YYNGEE come from the germline V gene. CDR3 length: 14 residues. Between the trimmed V and J ends, which lost 2 bases and 6 bases, there was a span of 11 bases. The CDR3 DNA follows: TGTGCCAGCAGCGTTACCTCTGTAGCCGGGGAGCTGTTTTTT. It codes for CASSVTSVAGELFF.

The V call is TRBV6-1, the J call TRBJ2-1; D uncertain. Germline CDR1 MNHNS, CDR2 SASEGT. The CDR3 is 12 residues long. V gave up 6 bases and J gave up 4 bases, with 7 bases separating them. The CDR3 sequence: CASRIAYNEQFF. CDR3 nucleotide sequence: TGTGCCAGCAGAATTGCTTACAATGAGCAGTTCTTC.

A note on this clone: The same CDR3 also results from other DNA sequences found in this sample. This chain links TRBV11-2 with TRBJ2-5, with D unresolved. V lost 3 bases and J 4 bases, leaving 3 bases between the germline ends. CDR1 and CDR2 (germline): SGHAT, FQNNGV. This CDR3 region has 11 residues. The CDR3 loop is CASSLGETQYF. In DNA form, the CDR3 reads TGTGCCAGCAGCTTGGGAGAGACCCAGTACTTC.

This clone appeared a few times. The chain links TRBV11-3 to TRBJ2-7, with TRBD2 as a possible D gene (6 bases). The CDR3 runs 14 residues. CDR1 and CDR2 (germline): SGHNT, YENEEA. Trimming pared 0 bases from V and 6 bases from J, leaving 12 bases between. The CDR3, as DNA: TGTGCCAGCAGCTTAGATCGGAGGGGTGGCGAGCAGTACTTC. Amino acid sequence: CASSLDRRGGEQYF. The whole variable domain, filled in from reference TRBV11-3 and TRBJ2-7, reads EAGVVQSPRYKIIEKKQPVAFWCNPISGHNTLYWYLQNLGQGPELLIRYENEEAVDDSQLPKDRFSAERLKGVDSTLKIQPAELGDSAVYLCASSLDRRGGEQYFGPGTRLTVT.

This clone appeared a few times. CDR3 bases: TGTGCCAGCAGTTCGATCACCCACGACAGGGGGCGGGCGGGGGTTCGGTACGAGCAGTACTTC. This sequence encodes CASSSITHDRGRAGVRYEQYF. The chain couples TRBV27 to TRBJ2-7; 10 nucleotides match TRBD1. The CDR3 is made up of 21 amino acids. With V trimmed by 4 bases and J by 4 bases, 25 bases remained unmatched. Germline CDR1 reads MNHEY; CDR2 reads SMNVEV (reference sequence).

This sequence joins TRBV25-1 and TRBJ1-2; maybe TRBD1 (5 bases). Looked up from germline, CDR1 is MGHDK and CDR2 is SYGVNS. The CDR3 extends over 10 amino acids. V was clipped by 11 bases and J by 12 bases, with 16 bases between them. CDR3 protein: CALWDGGDTF. Written as DNA, the CDR3 is TGTGCCCTCTGGGACGGAGGAGACACCTTC.

The gene calls are TRBV10-3 and TRBJ1-2; a weak D match, TRBD1 (6 bases). The CDR3 covers 15 residues. The germline CDR1 and CDR2 sequences are ENHRY and SYGVKD. Trimming took off 3 bases at V and 4 bases at J, with 15 bases between the two ends. The CDR3 loop reads CAISDQGTARYGYTF. DNA of the CDR3: TGTGCCATCAGTGATCAGGGGACGGCTCGCTATGGCTACACCTTC.

As DNA, the CDR3 is TGTGCCAGCAGCGTAGGGTTGGCTAATGAAAAACTGTTTTTT. Its protein product is CASSVGLANEKLFF. The V gene is TRBV9, the J gene TRBJ1-4; D is unresolved. Trimming pared 0 bases from V and 3 bases from J, leaving 6 bases between. The germline gives CDR1 SGDLS, CDR2 YYNGEE. The CDR3 loop spans 14 amino acids.

The chain uses TRBV5-1 and TRBJ2-5; 8 bases agree with TRBD2. This CDR3 has 16 amino acids. J lost 5 bases, V lost 4 bases, and 13 bases had no gene match. Germline-derived CDR1 and CDR2 are SGHRS and YFSETQ. Written as DNA, the CDR3 is TGCGCCAGCAGCCCATCATTAGGAGCGGGAGAGGAGACCCAGTACTTC. This codes for CASSPSLGAGEETQYF. Full variable domain (outside the CDR3, taken from reference TRBV5-1 and TRBJ2-5): KAGVTQTPRYLIKTRGQQVTLSCSPISGHRSVSWYQQTPGQGLQFLFEYFSETQRNKGNFPGRFSGRQFSNSRSEMNVSTLELGDSALYLCASSPSLGAGEETQYFGPGTRLLVL.

The chain is built from TRBV19 and TRBJ2-5; maybe TRBD1 (6 bases). The germline gives CDR1 LNHDA, CDR2 SQIVND (reference sequence). The V end was cut by 6 bases, the J end by 3 bases, with 11 bases between. The CDR3 is made up of 13 amino acids. CDR3 in DNA: TGTGCCAGTAGCCTCGGACAGAAAGAGACCCAGTACTTC. Its protein product is CASSLGQKETQYF.

Turning to this clone: At one end, the junction sequence differs from germline, possibly due to a read error. The chain recombines TRBV9 with TRBJ2-1; TRBD2 might be the D (5 bases). CDR3 length: 9 residues. The germline V gene encodes CDR1 SGDLS and CDR2 YYNGEE. CDR3 DNA: TGTGCCAGGGACGGGGAACAGCTCTTC. It yields the protein CARDGEQLF.

About this clone: Additional DNA sequences in this sample encode the identical CDR3. V usage is TRBV5-1 and J usage is TRBJ2-3; D possibly corresponds to TRBD2 (6 bases). Germline V gene lookup returns CDR1 SGHRS and CDR2 YFSETQ. The V and J ends lost 5 bases and 1 base respectively, with 11 bases between them. The CDR3 is 14 amino acids. CDR3 region: CASRAGPGTDTQYF. In DNA form, the CDR3 reads TGCGCCAGCAGGGCGGGGCCGGGCACAGATACGCAGTATTTT.

V usage is TRBV6-1 and J usage is TRBJ1-6; possibly TRBD1 for D (5 bases). V lost 6 bases and J 6 bases, leaving 15 bases between the germline ends. Germline V gene sequence: CDR1 MNHNS, CDR2 SASEGT. CDR3 length equals 15 residues. The CDR3 loop is CASRLSGASNSPLHF. CDR3 coding DNA: TGTGCCAGCAGGTTGAGCGGGGCCTCTAATTCACCCCTCCACTTT.

The chain recombines TRBV6-6 with TRBJ2-7, with TRBD1 matching over 9 bases. Germline CDR1 and CDR2: MNHNY and SVGAGI (reference sequence). Trimming cost V 6 bases and J 5 bases; bases outside gene matches: 5. The CDR3 spans 13 residues. The CDR3 coding sequence is TGTGCCAGCAGGGGACAGGGTCCCCACGAGCAGTACTTC. Encoded protein: CASRGQGPHEQYF.

V and J are TRBV7-2 and TRBJ2-1; TRBD2 might be the D (5 bases). The V end was cut by 4 bases, the J end by 5 bases, with 12 bases between. The CDR3 extends over 14 amino acids. Germline V gives CDR1 SGHTA, CDR2 FQGNSA. The CDR3 sequence is CASSSGLVNNEQFF. CDR3 DNA sequence: TGTGCCAGCAGCTCCGGACTGGTTAACAATGAGCAGTTCTTC.

The V and J genes are TRBV6-1 and TRBJ1-1; possible D gene TRBD1, 6 bases. The CDR3 loop spans 13 amino acids. The germline V gene encodes CDR1 MNHNS and CDR2 SASEGT. Trimming removed 4 bases at V and 11 bases at J, with 17 bases between. CDR3 sequence reads: CASSANRDLRAFF. The CDR3 nucleotides read TGTGCCAGCAGTGCCAACAGGGATCTACGGGCTTTCTTT.

This chain uses TRBV2 with TRBJ2-7; D call uncertain. The CDR3 totals 15 residues. V dropped 2 bases and J dropped 3 bases, with 14 bases sitting between them. Germline V gene lookup returns CDR1 SNHLY and CDR2 FYNNEI. CDR3 amino acids: CASSEMGLIGYEQYF. In DNA form, the CDR3 reads TGTGCCAGCAGTGAAATGGGTCTCATTGGCTACGAGCAGTACTTC.

The rearrangement joins TRBV6-5 to TRBJ2-3; 7 bases are a match to TRBD2. The germline gives CDR1 MNHEY, CDR2 SVGAGI. The CDR3 contains 15 residues. The V segment lost 4 bases and the J segment 3 bases; nucleotides outside the gene matches: 7. The CDR3 bases are TGTGCCAGCAGTTCCCAGGTGGGGGGGACAGATACGCAGTATTTT. This gives the protein CASSSQVGGTDTQYF.